A selection of T cell receptor beta chains follows, all from one sample in a study of OX40 agonist ivuxolimab in advanced cancers. Repertoires were generated with immunoSEQ multiplex PCR, while TCRdb's copy carries only in-frame clones and drops some. The sample yields 43,000 or so clones, 70% to 90% seen once. Material: CD4+ or CD8+ T cells sorted from blood, obtained in a trial of the OX40 agonist ivuxolimab. These receptors all stem from an adult with an advanced solid tumor such as melanoma, head and neck, liver or kidney cancer. The CDR3 runs from the conserved cysteine through the conserved F or W. Fields, in order: clone size, V gene, D gene, J gene, CDR3 protein, CDR3 DNA. A D gene is named only where the DNA matches it firmly. Clone size appears in some rows only: once, few, many, or a class for an expanded clone.

clone_size: NA
v_call: TRBV29-1
d_call: NA
j_call: TRBJ1-2
cdr3_aa: CSVGGQGYGYTF
cdr3_nt: TGCAGCGTTGGCGGGCAGGGGTATGGCTACACCTTC

clone_size: NA
v_call: TRBV9
d_call: NA
j_call: TRBJ2-1
cdr3_aa: CASGGTGRDEQFF
cdr3_nt: TGTGCCAGCGGAGGTACGGGTAGGGATGAGCAGTTCTTC

clone_size: few
v_call: TRBV19
d_call: NA
j_call: TRBJ1-5
cdr3_aa: CASSIGSGKGNQPQHF
cdr3_nt: TGTGCCAGTAGTATAGGGTCAGGGAAGGGCAATCAGCCCCAGCATTTT

clone_size: NA
v_call: TRBV28
d_call: NA
j_call: TRBJ1-4
cdr3_aa: CASITGGVTNEKLFF
cdr3_nt: TGTGCCAGCATCACGGGGGGGGTTACTAATGAAAAACTGTTTTTT

clone_size: NA
v_call: TRBV5-1
d_call: TRBD1
j_call: TRBJ1-4
cdr3_aa: CASSLQGATNEKLFF
cdr3_nt: TGCGCCAGCAGCTTGCAGGGGGCCACTAATGAAAAACTGTTTTTT

clone_size: NA
v_call: TRBV29-1
d_call: NA
j_call: TRBJ1-1
cdr3_aa: CSARATNTEAFF
cdr3_nt: TGCAGCGCCAGGGCTACGAACACTGAAGCTTTCTTT

clone_size: NA
v_call: TRBV7-2
d_call: TRBD1
j_call: TRBJ2-5
cdr3_aa: CASSGAILGQGFQETQYF
cdr3_nt: TGTGCCAGCAGCGGGGCTATTCTCGGACAGGGGTTCCAAGAGACCCAGTACTTC

clone_size: NA
v_call: TRBV28
d_call: NA
j_call: TRBJ2-5
cdr3_aa: CASTLGARKGETQYF
cdr3_nt: TGTGCCAGCACCCTGGGGGCCAGAAAGGGAGAGACCCAGTACTTC

clone_size: NA
v_call: TRBV18
d_call: NA
j_call: TRBJ2-7
cdr3_aa: CASSRASQNYEQYF
cdr3_nt: TGTGCCAGCTCACGAGCCTCCCAGAACTACGAGCAGTACTTC

clone_size: NA
v_call: TRBV19
d_call: TRBD2
j_call: TRBJ2-6
cdr3_aa: CASSAGGSGANVLTF
cdr3_nt: TGTGCCAGTAGTGCGGGGGGTTCTGGGGCCAACGTCCTGACTTTC

clone_size: NA
v_call: TRBV7-8
d_call: NA
j_call: TRBJ1-4
cdr3_aa: CASSQAPRQRNEKLFF
cdr3_nt: TGTGCCAGCAGCCAAGCACCGAGACAGAGAAATGAAAAACTGTTTTTT

clone_size: NA
v_call: TRBV18
d_call: NA
j_call: TRBJ1-5
cdr3_aa: CASSPVRTQSNQPQHF
cdr3_nt: TGTGCCAGCTCACCGGTCCGGACACAAAGCAATCAGCCCCAGCATTTT

clone_size: NA
v_call: TRBV2
d_call: NA
j_call: TRBJ2-3
cdr3_aa: CASSMRTGSPDTQYF
cdr3_nt: TGTGCCAGCAGCATGAGAACAGGGTCTCCAGATACGCAGTATTTT

clone_size: NA
v_call: TRBV10-2
d_call: NA
j_call: TRBJ1-5
cdr3_aa: CASSEQGGNQPQHF
cdr3_nt: TGCGCCAGCAGTGAGCAGGGAGGCAATCAGCCCCAGCATTTT

clone_size: once
v_call: TRBV18
d_call: NA
j_call: TRBJ2-7
cdr3_aa: CASSVDRSSYEQYF
cdr3_nt: TGTGCCAGCTCCGTTGACAGGAGCTCCTACGAGCAGTACTTC

clone_size: NA
v_call: TRBV28
d_call: NA
j_call: TRBJ2-7
cdr3_aa: CASSWSGSYEQYF
cdr3_nt: TGTGCCAGCAGTTGGAGTGGTTCCTACGAGCAGTACTTC

clone_size: NA
v_call: TRBV19
d_call: NA
j_call: TRBJ2-7
cdr3_aa: CASSVIGPPGEQYF
cdr3_nt: TGTGCCAGTAGTGTTATCGGACCTCCAGGCGAGCAGTACTTC

clone_size: NA
v_call: TRBV18
d_call: NA
j_call: TRBJ2-2
cdr3_aa: CASSPPWQSGELFF
cdr3_nt: TGTGCCAGCTCACCACCGTGGCAGTCCGGGGAGCTGTTTTTT

clone_size: NA
v_call: TRBV6-5
d_call: NA
j_call: TRBJ2-7
cdr3_aa: CASSQRGTRLGYF
cdr3_nt: TGTGCCAGCAGCCAAAGGGGGACAAGGCTGGGGTACTTC

clone_size: NA
v_call: TRBV19
d_call: NA
j_call: TRBJ1-5
cdr3_aa: CASSIPDIAPSNQPQHF
cdr3_nt: TGTGCCAGTAGTATTCCGGACATTGCCCCTAGCAATCAGCCCCAGCATTTT

clone_size: NA
v_call: TRBV5-1
d_call: NA
j_call: TRBJ1-1
cdr3_aa: CASSWAGRVNTEAFF
cdr3_nt: TGCGCCAGCAGCTGGGCAGGTCGGGTGAACACTGAAGCTTTCTTT

clone_size: NA
v_call: TRBV7-8
d_call: TRBD2
j_call: TRBJ2-7
cdr3_aa: CASSLAQLAGGLLSYEQYF
cdr3_nt: TGTGCCAGCAGCTTAGCGCAACTAGCGGGAGGCCTCCTCTCCTACGAGCAGTACTTC

clone_size: NA
v_call: TRBV9
d_call: TRBD1
j_call: TRBJ2-1
cdr3_aa: CASSSHRGTGTLF
cdr3_nt: TGTGCCAGCAGCTCCCACCGGGGGACAGGGACTCTCTTC

clone_size: NA
v_call: TRBV28
d_call: TRBD1
j_call: TRBJ1-4
cdr3_aa: CASSLYRTGSPTLFF
cdr3_nt: TGTGCCAGCAGTTTATACCGGACAGGGTCCCCTACACTGTTTTTT

clone_size: once
v_call: TRBV5-4
d_call: NA
j_call: TRBJ1-5
cdr3_aa: CASSPDPGISNQPQHF
cdr3_nt: TGTGCCAGCAGCCCCGACCCGGGGATTAGCAATCAGCCCCAGCATTTT

clone_size: NA
v_call: TRBV10-1
d_call: NA
j_call: TRBJ2-5
cdr3_aa: CASSESGRETQYF
cdr3_nt: TGCGCCAGCAGTGAGAGCGGAAGGGAGACCCAGTACTTC

clone_size: NA
v_call: TRBV7-9
d_call: NA
j_call: TRBJ2-7
cdr3_aa: CASSPGRYEQYF
cdr3_nt: TGTGCCAGCAGCCCCGGAAGATACGAGCAGTACTTC

clone_size: few
v_call: TRBV2
d_call: NA
j_call: TRBJ1-2
cdr3_aa: CASKGVGNYGYTF
cdr3_nt: TGTGCCAGCAAGGGGGTCGGTAACTATGGCTACACCTTC

clone_size: few
v_call: TRBV7-2
d_call: TRBD1
j_call: TRBJ2-5
cdr3_aa: CASSLVDRAQETQYF
cdr3_nt: TGTGCCAGCAGCTTAGTCGACAGGGCCCAAGAGACCCAGTACTTC

clone_size: NA
v_call: TRBV5-5
d_call: NA
j_call: TRBJ2-1
cdr3_aa: CASSFAVLASSHNEQFF
cdr3_nt: TGTGCCAGCAGCTTCGCCGTCCTAGCGAGTTCGCACAATGAGCAGTTCTTC

clone_size: NA
v_call: TRBV11-2
d_call: NA
j_call: TRBJ1-3
cdr3_aa: CASSFTLPSSGNTIYF
cdr3_nt: TGTGCCAGCAGCTTTACCTTACCAAGCTCTGGAAACACCATATATTTT

clone_size: NA
v_call: TRBV5-1
d_call: NA
j_call: TRBJ2-7
cdr3_aa: CASSQDYEQYF
cdr3_nt: TGCGCCAGCAGCCAAGACTACGAGCAGTACTTC

clone_size: NA
v_call: TRBV2
d_call: NA
j_call: TRBJ2-5
cdr3_aa: CASSERANKKTQYF
cdr3_nt: TGTGCCAGCAGTGAACGAGCTAACAAAAAGACCCAGTACTTC

clone_size: NA
v_call: TRBV5-1
d_call: NA
j_call: TRBJ2-7
cdr3_aa: CASTQGSGFSYEQYF
cdr3_nt: TGCGCCAGCACCCAGGGATCTGGTTTCAGCTACGAGCAGTACTTC

clone_size: NA
v_call: TRBV27
d_call: NA
j_call: TRBJ2-2
cdr3_aa: CASTLRSGVGGELFF
cdr3_nt: TGTGCCAGCACCCTTCGGTCCGGGGTTGGCGGGGAGCTGTTTTTT

clone_size: few
v_call: TRBV2
d_call: TRBD1
j_call: TRBJ1-5
cdr3_aa: CASMGQGASNQPQHF
cdr3_nt: TGTGCCAGCATGGGACAGGGCGCTAGCAATCAGCCCCAGCATTTT

clone_size: NA
v_call: TRBV25-1
d_call: NA
j_call: TRBJ2-5
cdr3_aa: CASSGWAEETQYF
cdr3_nt: TGTGCCAGCAGTGGATGGGCGGAAGAGACCCAGTACTTC

clone_size: few
v_call: TRBV27
d_call: TRBD1
j_call: TRBJ1-1
cdr3_aa: CASSRQGRNTEAFF
cdr3_nt: TGTGCCAGCAGCCGACAGGGTAGGAACACTGAAGCTTTCTTT

clone_size: NA
v_call: TRBV11-2
d_call: NA
j_call: TRBJ2-5
cdr3_aa: CASSRLPSETQYF
cdr3_nt: TGTGCCAGCAGCCGACTCCCGAGTGAGACCCAGTACTTC

clone_size: NA
v_call: TRBV19
d_call: TRBD1
j_call: TRBJ1-2
cdr3_aa: CASSIGGQGPRGYTF
cdr3_nt: TGTGCCAGTAGTATTGGGGGACAGGGTCCTCGGGGCTACACCTTC

clone_size: NA
v_call: TRBV30
d_call: NA
j_call: TRBJ2-1
cdr3_aa: CAWRGGGSYNEQFF
cdr3_nt: TGTGCCTGGAGGGGGGGTGGCTCCTACAATGAGCAGTTCTTC

clone_size: NA
v_call: TRBV11-3
d_call: NA
j_call: TRBJ2-1
cdr3_aa: CASSLVSGGYNEQFF
cdr3_nt: TGTGCCAGCAGCTTAGTATCTGGTGGGTACAATGAGCAGTTCTTC

clone_size: NA
v_call: TRBV5-1
d_call: NA
j_call: TRBJ1-5
cdr3_aa: CASSEGQNQPQHF
cdr3_nt: TGCGCCAGCAGCGAGGGGCAAAATCAGCCCCAGCATTTT

clone_size: NA
v_call: TRBV7-8
d_call: TRBD2
j_call: TRBJ2-3
cdr3_aa: CASSFSISGTIDTQYF
cdr3_nt: TGTGCCAGCAGCTTTTCGATTAGCGGGACCATTGATACGCAGTATTTT

clone_size: few
v_call: TRBV4-2
d_call: NA
j_call: TRBJ2-7
cdr3_aa: CASSQVFGGTYEQYF
cdr3_nt: TGTGCCAGCAGCCAAGTTTTTGGAGGGACCTACGAGCAGTACTTC

clone_size: once
v_call: TRBV7-9
d_call: NA
j_call: TRBJ2-5
cdr3_aa: CASSLTPGEQYF
cdr3_nt: TGTGCCAGCAGCCTGACCCCTGGGGAGCAGTACTTC

clone_size: NA
v_call: TRBV14
d_call: NA
j_call: TRBJ2-1
cdr3_aa: CATTMGLVYNEQFF
cdr3_nt: TGTGCCACCACGATGGGACTGGTCTACAATGAGCAGTTCTTC

clone_size: few
v_call: TRBV2
d_call: NA
j_call: TRBJ1-5
cdr3_aa: CASSRTANQPQHF
cdr3_nt: TGTGCCAGCAGTCGGACAGCAAATCAGCCCCAGCATTTT

clone_size: NA
v_call: TRBV5-6
d_call: TRBD1
j_call: TRBJ2-7
cdr3_aa: CASSRKGQGFGEQYF
cdr3_nt: TGTGCCAGCAGCAGGAAGGGACAGGGCTTCGGCGAGCAGTACTTC

clone_size: NA
v_call: TRBV18
d_call: NA
j_call: TRBJ2-7
cdr3_aa: CASSSQQKRVNEQYF
cdr3_nt: TGTGCCAGCTCATCCCAACAAAAGAGGGTCAACGAGCAGTACTTC

clone_size: NA
v_call: TRBV7-9
d_call: NA
j_call: TRBJ1-4
cdr3_aa: CASSQHSSGNEKLFF
cdr3_nt: TGTGCCAGCAGCCAGCACAGCTCTGGTAATGAAAAACTGTTTTTT

clone_size: NA
v_call: TRBV7-2
d_call: TRBD2
j_call: TRBJ2-7
cdr3_aa: CASRLTGTSYEQYF
cdr3_nt: TGTGCCAGCAGACTAACCGGGACTAGCTACGAGCAGTACTTC

clone_size: NA
v_call: TRBV7-9
d_call: NA
j_call: TRBJ2-5
cdr3_aa: CASSWRDTLRRETQYF
cdr3_nt: TGTGCCAGCAGCTGGCGGGACACCCTGCGGAGGGAGACCCAGTACTTC

clone_size: NA
v_call: TRBV11-2
d_call: NA
j_call: TRBJ2-5
cdr3_aa: CASSNSLGETQYF
cdr3_nt: TGTGCCAGCAGCAACAGTCTTGGGGAGACCCAGTACTTC

clone_size: once
v_call: TRBV18
d_call: NA
j_call: TRBJ2-5
cdr3_aa: CASSPLQSYQETQYF
cdr3_nt: TGTGCCAGCTCACCACTTCAGTCGTACCAAGAGACCCAGTACTTC

clone_size: NA
v_call: TRBV6-5
d_call: NA
j_call: TRBJ2-5
cdr3_aa: CASSPRLGRETQYF
cdr3_nt: TGTGCCAGCAGCCCCCGACTCGGGCGGGAGACCCAGTACTTC

clone_size: NA
v_call: TRBV6-1
d_call: TRBD1
j_call: TRBJ1-4
cdr3_aa: CASSSGGGGEKLFF
cdr3_nt: TGTGCCAGCAGTTCAGGGGGCGGGGGTGAAAAACTGTTTTTT